This is a list of T cell receptor beta chains from one sample in a study of cytomegalovirus exposure and HLA in healthy donors. Only in-frame clones appear in the TCRdb table, and some are missing; sequencing was by immunoSEQ multiplex PCR. The sample includes 95,000 to 150,000 clones, roughly 87% seen only once; the top ten take 1.1%. The sequencing input was PBMCs. These receptor sequences come from a young woman in good health and CMV-seronegative. Both conserved end residues are part of each CDR3.

J gene	V gene	CDR3 protein
TRBJ1-1	TRBV6-5	CASSLRQIEAFF
TRBJ2-7	TRBV9	CASSASGGALYEQYF
TRBJ2-4	TRBV23-1	CASSQSSEDNKDIQYF
TRBJ2-6	TRBV4-3	CASSQATRGRDSGANVLTF
TRBJ1-1	TRBV4-1	CASSQGPGTKNTEAFF
TRBJ1-2	TRBV13	CASREGGRDYDGYTF
TRBJ2-7	TRBV9	CASSAHPGLAYEQYF
TRBJ2-1	TRBV7-9	CASSLGLRVTNEQFF
TRBJ1-2	TRBV9	CASSVGGSHYGYTF
TRBJ2-2	TRBV29-1	CSAQEQGSTGELFF
TRBJ2-5	TRBV9	CASSERTSGDQETQYF
TRBJ1-1	TRBV6-5	CASSYSESAEAFF
TRBJ2-7	TRBV7-2	CASSFAGAYEQYF
TRBJ1-4	TRBV2	CASSVGGLNEKLFF
TRBJ1-2	TRBV2	CASSVMVRRVGGYTF
TRBJ1-2	TRBV29-1	CSVEDPGSSWYGYTF
TRBJ1-1	TRBV7-9	CASSQEANTEAFF
TRBJ2-2	TRBV5-1	CASSRSGSRTGELFF
TRBJ1-4	TRBV4-2	CASSPDLRGKLFF
TRBJ1-5	TRBV6-6	CARREGDQPQHF
TRBJ1-1	TRBV6-5	CASSYSGDIGTEAFF
TRBJ2-1	TRBV11-3	CASSQGGGLEQFF
TRBJ2-3	TRBV7-2	CASNPTGIRADTQYF
TRBJ1-2	TRBV6-1	CASRTGGSYGYTF
TRBJ1-1	TRBV27	CASSWAGRTEAFF
TRBJ1-2	TRBV5-6	CASSLTGTDHGYTF
TRBJ1-1	TRBV13	CASSFSDTPRGAFF
TRBJ2-5	TRBV7-9	CASSPQGETQYF
TRBJ2-1	TRBV4-2	CASSQEIGLTYNEQFF
TRBJ2-3	TRBV19	CASSIDSNPIGTDTQYF
TRBJ1-5	TRBV28	CASSNGGGQPQHF
TRBJ2-1	TRBV7-2	CASSVRLAMVYNEQFF
TRBJ2-3	TRBV19	CASSITGGTDTQYF
TRBJ2-3	TRBV15	CATSRTSADTQYF
TRBJ2-1	TRBV5-1	CASSLEPRPHKSYNEQFF
TRBJ1-2	TRBV7-8	CASSPRTIGYTF
TRBJ1-5	TRBV6-1	CASSEGDSNQPQHF
TRBJ1-1	TRBV7-7	CASSLTPNTEAFF
TRBJ1-5	TRBV27	CASSLTGGAGSNQPQHF
TRBJ2-4	TRBV18	CASSSTSGSIFDGVQYF
TRBJ2-3	TRBV2	CASKRRGVTDTQYF
TRBJ1-1	TRBV28	CASTREGEAFF
TRBJ1-2	TRBV6-1	CASSEGTAPPGGYTF
TRBJ2-5	TRBV30	CAWAGLAEETQYF
TRBJ2-7	TRBV10-3	CAISANLGLAGVHEQYF
TRBJ1-6	TRBV6-1	CASSEVAQINSPLHF
TRBJ1-2	TRBV7-8	CASSSQGAAYGYTF